The rows below give T cell receptor beta chains drawn from one sample of a study of blood T cell repertoires in COVID-19. TCRdb keeps only in-frame clones here, not all; method: immunoSEQ multiplex PCR. The sample lists under 200,000 clones, approximately 83% occurring once. The material sequenced was peripheral blood. The source is an elderly woman with acute or convalescent COVID-19. The CDR3 runs from the conserved cysteine through the conserved F or W. The order of the fields is CDR3 DNA, CDR3 protein, clone size, V gene, D gene, J gene. A D gene is named only where the DNA matches it firmly. Rows may omit the clone size; those that give it use once, few, many or a size class.

CDR3 DNA: TGTGCCAGTAGTAGAGGGACAGGTTCCTACGAGCAGTACTTC
CDR3 protein: CASSRGTGSYEQYF
clone size: .
V gene: TRBV19
D gene: TRBD1
J gene: TRBJ2-7

CDR3 DNA: TGTGCCATCAGGGAGGGACTGGTTAGCTCCTACGAGCAGTACTTC
CDR3 protein: CAIREGLVSSYEQYF
clone size: few
V gene: TRBV10-3
D gene: .
J gene: TRBJ2-7

CDR3 DNA: TGTGCCAGCAGTTCGGACAGGGGGAGTACCGGGGAGCTGTTTTTT
CDR3 protein: CASSSDRGSTGELFF
clone size: once
V gene: TRBV7-9
D gene: TRBD1
J gene: TRBJ2-2

CDR3 DNA: TGTGCCAGCAGCTTAATACAGGGGTCCGGGACCGGGGAGCTGTTTTTT
CDR3 protein: CASSLIQGSGTGELFF
clone size: .
V gene: TRBV5-6
D gene: TRBD1
J gene: TRBJ2-2

CDR3 DNA: TGTGCCACCAGTGATCGAAGGACAGACCCTGACACAGATACGCAGTATTTT
CDR3 protein: CATSDRRTDPDTDTQYF
clone size: .
V gene: TRBV24-1
D gene: .
J gene: TRBJ2-3

CDR3 DNA: TGTGCCAGCAGCCTAGGACAGATCAATCAGCCCCAGCATTTT
CDR3 protein: CASSLGQINQPQHF
clone size: .
V gene: TRBV3-1/TRBV3-2
D gene: .
J gene: TRBJ1-5

CDR3 DNA: TGTGCCAGCAGACACGGACAGGGAAACACTGAAGCTTTCTTT
CDR3 protein: CASRHGQGNTEAFF
clone size: .
V gene: TRBV3-1/TRBV3-2
D gene: TRBD1
J gene: TRBJ1-1

CDR3 DNA: TGTGCCAGCAGCCCCCCACAGGGGACAACTAATGAAAAACTGTTTTTT
CDR3 protein: CASSPPQGTTNEKLFF
clone size: .
V gene: TRBV3-1/TRBV3-2
D gene: TRBD1
J gene: TRBJ1-4

CDR3 DNA: TGTGCCAGTACCTCTCCCGGGACAGGGACGAATGAGCAGTTCTTC
CDR3 protein: CASTSPGTGTNEQFF
clone size: .
V gene: TRBV19
D gene: TRBD1
J gene: TRBJ2-1

CDR3 DNA: TGTGCCTCAAAGCCGAGACGGACAGGGGCAATAGGGATTATGAACACTGAAGCTTTCTTT
CDR3 protein: CASKPRRTGAIGIMNTEAFF
clone size: .
V gene: TRBV30
D gene: TRBD1
J gene: TRBJ1-1

CDR3 DNA: TGTGCCAGCAAAAGACAGGGAAACTACGAGCAGTACTTC
CDR3 protein: CASKRQGNYEQYF
clone size: few
V gene: TRBV12-3/TRBV12-4
D gene: TRBD1
J gene: TRBJ2-7

CDR3 DNA: TGTGCCAGCAGCAAGATGACAGGGCCCCCCAAGCATGAGCAGTTCTTC
CDR3 protein: CASSKMTGPPKHEQFF
clone size: .
V gene: TRBV21-1
D gene: .
J gene: TRBJ2-1

CDR3 DNA: TGTGCCAGCAGCTCTGGACAGGGCACAGATACGCAGTATTTT
CDR3 protein: CASSSGQGTDTQYF
clone size: few
V gene: TRBV7-2
D gene: TRBD1
J gene: TRBJ2-3

CDR3 DNA: TGTGCCAGCAGTTCGACAGGGTGGAATGAGCAGTTCTTC
CDR3 protein: CASSSTGWNEQFF
clone size: .
V gene: TRBV12-3/TRBV12-4
D gene: TRBD1
J gene: TRBJ2-1

CDR3 DNA: TGTGCCAGCAGCCTACAGGGGGACACTGAAGCTTTCTTT
CDR3 protein: CASSLQGDTEAFF
clone size: .
V gene: TRBV3-1/TRBV3-2
D gene: TRBD1
J gene: TRBJ1-1

CDR3 DNA: TGTGCCAGTAGTATAGGAACACATAGCAATCAGCCCCAGCATTTT
CDR3 protein: CASSIGTHSNQPQHF
clone size: .
V gene: TRBV19
D gene: .
J gene: TRBJ1-5

CDR3 DNA: TGCGCCAGCAGCCAAGAGCCGCCACTAGTGGGGGGACAAGAGACCCAGTACTTC
CDR3 protein: CASSQEPPLVGGQETQYF
clone size: .
V gene: TRBV4-1
D gene: .
J gene: TRBJ2-5

CDR3 DNA: TGTGCCAGTAATAAACAGGGGGCGGATGGCTACACCTTC
CDR3 protein: CASNKQGADGYTF
clone size: few
V gene: TRBV19
D gene: TRBD1
J gene: TRBJ1-2

CDR3 DNA: TGTGCCAGCAGCCAAGTGTTTTCCCGGACAGCGACCACCTTC
CDR3 protein: CASSQVFSRTATTF
clone size: few
V gene: TRBV3-1/TRBV3-2
D gene: .
J gene: TRBJ1-2

CDR3 DNA: TGTGCCATAGAACGAGGGACAGGGGCTACCGGGGAGCTGTTTTTT
CDR3 protein: CAIERGTGATGELFF
clone size: .
V gene: TRBV10-3
D gene: TRBD1
J gene: TRBJ2-2

CDR3 DNA: TGCGCCAGCAGCTTGGCAGGGATCTCTGGAAACACCATATATTTT
CDR3 protein: CASSLAGISGNTIYF
clone size: few
V gene: TRBV5-1
D gene: .
J gene: TRBJ1-3

CDR3 DNA: TGTGCCAGCAGTTCCTCCAGGGTTGTGGGCACAGATACGCAGTATTTT
CDR3 protein: CASSSSRVVGTDTQYF
clone size: .
V gene: TRBV27
D gene: .
J gene: TRBJ2-3

CDR3 DNA: TGTGCCAGCAGTCCACAGGGGGCTGGGCAGCCCCAGCATTTT
CDR3 protein: CASSPQGAGQPQHF
clone size: .
V gene: TRBV9
D gene: TRBD1
J gene: TRBJ1-5

CDR3 DNA: TGTGCCAGCAGCTTTGACAGGGCAGTGGCTACGCAGTATTTT
CDR3 protein: CASSFDRAVATQYF
clone size: .
V gene: TRBV7-2
D gene: TRBD1
J gene: TRBJ2-3

CDR3 DNA: TGTGCCAGCAGTTACTCACAGTCTCAGCCCCAGCATTTT
CDR3 protein: CASSYSQSQPQHF
clone size: .
V gene: TRBV6-2/TRBV6-3
D gene: .
J gene: TRBJ1-5

CDR3 DNA: TGTGCCAGTAGTATACCCAGGGTAGCCCTTAGTCAGCCCCAGCATTTT
CDR3 protein: CASSIPRVALSQPQHF
clone size: .
V gene: TRBV19
D gene: .
J gene: TRBJ1-5

CDR3 DNA: TGTGCCAGCAGCCAAGAAGGACAGATTTCACCCCTCCACTTT
CDR3 protein: CASSQEGQISPLHF
clone size: .
V gene: TRBV3-1/TRBV3-2
D gene: .
J gene: TRBJ1-6

CDR3 DNA: TGTGCCAGCAACCGGAGGACGGATACGCAGTATTTT
CDR3 protein: CASNRRTDTQYF
clone size: .
V gene: TRBV6-5
D gene: .
J gene: TRBJ2-3

CDR3 DNA: TGTGCCAGTAGTATAGATTCTAGCGGGACAGCGGGCGAGCAGTACTTC
CDR3 protein: CASSIDSSGTAGEQYF
clone size: .
V gene: TRBV19
D gene: TRBD2
J gene: TRBJ2-7

CDR3 DNA: TGTGCCAGCAGAGAGGTCAGAGGGACTGAAGCTTTCTTT
CDR3 protein: CASREVRGTEAFF
clone size: few
V gene: TRBV12-3/TRBV12-4
D gene: .
J gene: TRBJ1-1

CDR3 DNA: TGTGCCAGCAGCCTAAAACAGGGTAATTCACCCCTCCACTTT
CDR3 protein: CASSLKQGNSPLHF
clone size: .
V gene: TRBV7-8
D gene: .
J gene: TRBJ1-6

CDR3 DNA: TGTGCCAGCAGCTCCATGGGCGGGGCCTACAATGAGCAGTTCTTC
CDR3 protein: CASSSMGGAYNEQFF
clone size: .
V gene: TRBV7-6
D gene: .
J gene: TRBJ2-1

CDR3 DNA: TGTGCCAGCAGCTTAGGAGTACCCGGCACAGATACGCAGTATTTT
CDR3 protein: CASSLGVPGTDTQYF
clone size: .
V gene: TRBV11-2
D gene: .
J gene: TRBJ2-3

CDR3 DNA: TGTGCCAGCAGTTTCGGGTTCCGCTATGGCTACACCTTC
CDR3 protein: CASSFGFRYGYTF
clone size: .
V gene: TRBV28
D gene: .
J gene: TRBJ1-2

CDR3 DNA: TGTGCCAGCAGCCCCTCTGGGGCGGCCTACAATGAGCAGTTCTTC
CDR3 protein: CASSPSGAAYNEQFF
clone size: once
V gene: TRBV7-3
D gene: .
J gene: TRBJ2-1

CDR3 DNA: TGCAGTGCTAGTGGCCAGGTGAACACCGGGGAGCTGTTTTTT
CDR3 protein: CSASGQVNTGELFF
clone size: .
V gene: TRBV20-1
D gene: .
J gene: TRBJ2-2

CDR3 DNA: TGTGCCAGCAGCTCCGGACATTCCAATCTAGCCAAAAACATTCAGTACTTC
CDR3 protein: CASSSGHSNLAKNIQYF
clone size: .
V gene: TRBV28
D gene: .
J gene: TRBJ2-4

CDR3 DNA: TGTGCCAGCAGCCCCCGGGCCAGCCGGGGTGAGCAGTTCTTC
CDR3 protein: CASSPRASRGEQFF
clone size: few
V gene: TRBV7-2
D gene: .
J gene: TRBJ2-1

CDR3 DNA: TGTGCCAGCAGCCCGACAGGGGATAGCAATCAGCCCCAGCATTTT
CDR3 protein: CASSPTGDSNQPQHF
clone size: .
V gene: TRBV7-9
D gene: TRBD1
J gene: TRBJ1-5

CDR3 DNA: TGTGCCAGCAGCTTATCCGTGGGGAGGGGCCAAGAGACCCAGTACTTC
CDR3 protein: CASSLSVGRGQETQYF
clone size: .
V gene: TRBV7-2
D gene: TRBD2
J gene: TRBJ2-5

CDR3 DNA: TGTGCCAGCAGGGCCATGAACACTGAAGCTTTCTTT
CDR3 protein: CASRAMNTEAFF
clone size: .
V gene: TRBV6-5
D gene: .
J gene: TRBJ1-1